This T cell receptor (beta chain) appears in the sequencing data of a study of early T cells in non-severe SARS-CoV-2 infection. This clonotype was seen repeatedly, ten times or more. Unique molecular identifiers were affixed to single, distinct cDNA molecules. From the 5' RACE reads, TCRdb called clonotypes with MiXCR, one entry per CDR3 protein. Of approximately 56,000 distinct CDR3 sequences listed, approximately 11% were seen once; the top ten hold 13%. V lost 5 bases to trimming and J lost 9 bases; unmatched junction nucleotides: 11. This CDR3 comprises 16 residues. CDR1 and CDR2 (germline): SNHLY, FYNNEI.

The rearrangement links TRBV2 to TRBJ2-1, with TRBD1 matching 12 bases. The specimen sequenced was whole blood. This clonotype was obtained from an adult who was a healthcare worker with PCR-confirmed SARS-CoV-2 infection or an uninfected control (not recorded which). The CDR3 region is CASSPKGTGGLGEQFF. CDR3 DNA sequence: TGTGCCAGCAGTCCAAAGGGGACAGGGGGCTTAGGTGAGCAGTTCTTC. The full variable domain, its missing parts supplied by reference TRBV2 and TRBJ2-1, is EPEVTQTPSHQVTQMGQEVILRCVPISNHLYFYWYRQILGQKVEFLVSFYNNEISEKSEIFDDQFSVERPDGSNFTLKIRSTKLEDSAMYFCASSPKGTGGLGEQFFGPGTRLTVL.